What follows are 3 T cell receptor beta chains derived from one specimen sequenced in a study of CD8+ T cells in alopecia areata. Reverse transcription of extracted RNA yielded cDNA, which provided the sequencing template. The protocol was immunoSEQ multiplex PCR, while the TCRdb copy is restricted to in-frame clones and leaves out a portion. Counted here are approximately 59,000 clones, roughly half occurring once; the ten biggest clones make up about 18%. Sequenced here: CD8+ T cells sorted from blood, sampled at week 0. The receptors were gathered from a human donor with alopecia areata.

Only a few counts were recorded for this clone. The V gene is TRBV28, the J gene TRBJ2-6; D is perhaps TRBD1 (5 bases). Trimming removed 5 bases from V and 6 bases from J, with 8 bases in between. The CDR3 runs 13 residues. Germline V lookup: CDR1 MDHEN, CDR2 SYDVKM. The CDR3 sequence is CASSLGQANVLTF. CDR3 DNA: TGTGCCAGCAGTCTGGGGCAGGCCAACGTCCTGACTTTC.

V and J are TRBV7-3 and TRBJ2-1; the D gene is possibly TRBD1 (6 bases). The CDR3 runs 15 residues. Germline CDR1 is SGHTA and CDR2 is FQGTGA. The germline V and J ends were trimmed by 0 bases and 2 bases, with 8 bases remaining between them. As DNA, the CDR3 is TGTGCCAGCAGCTTAACGTGGACAGCCTACAATGAGCAGTTCTTC. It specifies CASSLTWTAYNEQFF.

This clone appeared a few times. CDR3 bases: TGTGCCTCACCGTTACACCCGCAGGGAATTAAGAACACTGAAGCTTTCTTT. Its translation is CASPLHPQGIKNTEAFF. The chain is built from TRBV30 and TRBJ1-1; a possible D gene is TRBD1 (5 bases). The CDR3 sequence is 17 residues long. The V gene's germline CDR1 is GTSNPN and CDR2 SVGIG (reference sequence). V was cut by 7 bases and J by 1 base, with 25 bases left in between.